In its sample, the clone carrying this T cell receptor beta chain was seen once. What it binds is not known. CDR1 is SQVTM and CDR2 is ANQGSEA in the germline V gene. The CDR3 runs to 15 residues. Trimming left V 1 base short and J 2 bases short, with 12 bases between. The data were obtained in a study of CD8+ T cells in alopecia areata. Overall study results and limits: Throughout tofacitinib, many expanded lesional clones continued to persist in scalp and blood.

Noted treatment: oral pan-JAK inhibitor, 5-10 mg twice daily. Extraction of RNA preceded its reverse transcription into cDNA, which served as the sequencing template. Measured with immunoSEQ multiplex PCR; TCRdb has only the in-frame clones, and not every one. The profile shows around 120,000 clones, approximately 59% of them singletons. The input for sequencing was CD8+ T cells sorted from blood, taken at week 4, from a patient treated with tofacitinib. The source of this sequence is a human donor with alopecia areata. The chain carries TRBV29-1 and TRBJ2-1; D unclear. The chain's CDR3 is CSVEGSGRTYNEQFF. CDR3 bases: TGCAGCGTTGAAGGATCGGGCAGAACCTACAATGAGCAGTTCTTC.